The TCR beta chain under discussion was sequenced for a study of Graves' ophthalmopathy and Graves' hyperthyroidism. This clonotype was observed at least ten times. Calling hyperthyroidism stable required that no ophthalmopathy show up within 18 months of follow-up. Clinical symptoms, serum thyroxine, TRAb, thyroid ultrasound and orbital computed tomography formed the basis of diagnosis. RNA transcripts yielded amplified TCR beta CDR3 regions. An opening RT-PCR round employed HTBI primers and preceded a second-round multiplex PCR. TCRdb re-called the multiplex PCR reads through MiXCR, storing one row per CDR3 protein. The profile covers roughly 350,000 distinct CDR3 sequences, with roughly a sixth appearing a single time and roughly 2.6% taken by the ten largest. CDR3 length: 13 residues. Germline-derived CDR1 and CDR2 are SNHLY and FYNNEI. Trimming pared 6 bases from V and 0 bases from J, leaving 6 bases between.

This TCR derives from an adult woman with stable Graves' hyperthyroidism. The chain combines TRBV2 with TRBJ1-3; D is ambiguous. The specimen was peripheral blood. CDR3: CASRRDSGNTIYF. For the CDR3, the DNA is TGTGCCAGCAGACGAGACTCTGGAAACACCATATATTTT.